This T cell receptor beta chain came from a study of CD8 T cells in ankylosing spondylitis. TCRdb independently ran MiXCR on the 5' RACE reads; one entry per CDR3 protein. The sample holds 35,000 to 40,000 distinct CDR3 sequences, 16% seen once. About this clonotype itself: What it binds is not known.

CDR1 and CDR2 (germline): MNHEY, SVGEGT. V was shortened by 6 bases and J by 4 bases, with 16 bases between the two germline ends. This CDR3 spans 15 amino acids. General study results and limits: Reportedly, significant enrichment of disease-linked clones occurred in matched ankylosing spondylitis synovial fluid.

The J gene is TRBJ2-1, the V gene TRBV6-2 or TRBV6-3; D may be TRBD2 (6 bases). This TCR derives from a male donor with ankylosing spondylitis or in good health (not recorded which). Sample: blood. The CDR3 DNA sequence: TGTGCCAGCAGCCTCGGGACTCCCACTTACAATGAGCAGTTCTTC. Its translation: CASSLGTPTYNEQFF.